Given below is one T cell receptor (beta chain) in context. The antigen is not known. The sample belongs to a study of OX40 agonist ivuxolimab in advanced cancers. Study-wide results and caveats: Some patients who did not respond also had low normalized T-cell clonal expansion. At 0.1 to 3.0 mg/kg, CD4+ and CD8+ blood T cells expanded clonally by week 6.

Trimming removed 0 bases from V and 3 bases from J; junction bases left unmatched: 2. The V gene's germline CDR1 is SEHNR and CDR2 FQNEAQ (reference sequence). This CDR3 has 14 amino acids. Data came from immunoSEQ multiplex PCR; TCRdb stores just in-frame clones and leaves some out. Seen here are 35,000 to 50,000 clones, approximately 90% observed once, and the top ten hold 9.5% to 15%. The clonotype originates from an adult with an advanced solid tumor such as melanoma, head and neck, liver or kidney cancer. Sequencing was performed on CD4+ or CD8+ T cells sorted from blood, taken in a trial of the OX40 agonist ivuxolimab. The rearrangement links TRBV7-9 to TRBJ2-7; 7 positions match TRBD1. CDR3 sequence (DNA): TGTGCCAGCAGCTTAGCGGCAGGGGGCTACGAGCAGTACTTC. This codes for CASSLAAGGYEQYF.